The present entry profiles one TCR beta chain with its context. The data belong to a study of Ad26.COV2.S vaccination and SARS-CoV-2 variants. Whole-study context: The authors gave Ad26.COV2.S intramuscularly, either once or twice 56 days apart.

Regarding treatment: approximately 18 received Ad26.COV2.S at low or high dose, single or two shots; 5 received placebo; per-sample allocation not given. It was on day 63 after the first vaccine or placebo injection that samples were taken. TCRdb keeps only in-frame clones here, not all; method: immunoSEQ multiplex PCR. The sample carries about 370,000 clones, 89% recorded once. From germline, CDR1 is MNHNY and CDR2 SVGAGI (reference sequence). The CDR3 is made up of 13 amino acids. V shed 8 bases and J 4 bases; nucleotides not matched to a gene: 7. The clonotype comes from a person aged 18-65 years who received the Ad26.COV2.S COVID-19 vaccine or a placebo. The J gene is TRBJ1-2, the V gene TRBV6-6; 7 bases match TRBD1. The specimen comprised peripheral blood, sampled in a trial of Ad26.COV2.S vaccine versus placebo. The DNA of the CDR3 is TGTGCCAGCTACCTGGGGACAGTCTATGGCTACACCTTC. Encoded protein: CASYLGTVYGYTF.